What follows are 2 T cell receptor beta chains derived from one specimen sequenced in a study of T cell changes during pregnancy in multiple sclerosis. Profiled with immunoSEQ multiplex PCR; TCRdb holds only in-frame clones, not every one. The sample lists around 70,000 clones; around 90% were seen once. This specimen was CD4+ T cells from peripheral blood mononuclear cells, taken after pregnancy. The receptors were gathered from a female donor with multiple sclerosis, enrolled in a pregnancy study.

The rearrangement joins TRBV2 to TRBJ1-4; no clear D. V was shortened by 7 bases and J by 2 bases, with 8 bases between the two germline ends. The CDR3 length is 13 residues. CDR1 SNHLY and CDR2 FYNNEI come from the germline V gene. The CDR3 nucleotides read TGTGCCAGCACTGGAGGGACTAATGAAAAACTGTTTTTT. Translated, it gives CASTGGTNEKLFF. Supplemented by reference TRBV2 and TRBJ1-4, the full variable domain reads EPEVTQTPSHQVTQMGQEVILRCVPISNHLYFYWYRQILGQKVEFLVSFYNNEISEKSEIFDDQFSVERPDGSNFTLKIRSTKLEDSAMYFCASTGGTNEKLFFGSGTQLSVL.

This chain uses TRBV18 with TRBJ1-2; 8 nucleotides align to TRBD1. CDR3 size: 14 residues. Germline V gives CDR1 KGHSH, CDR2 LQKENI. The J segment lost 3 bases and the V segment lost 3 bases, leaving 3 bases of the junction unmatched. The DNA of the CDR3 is TGTGCCAGCTCACCGACAGGGGAGCACTATGGCTACACCTTC. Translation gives CASSPTGEHYGYTF.